These T cell receptor beta chains were read from a single sample in a study of T cells in localized non-small cell lung cancer. The data were produced by immunoSEQ multiplex PCR, yet TCRdb's version contains in-frame clones alone and is incomplete. The sample has approximately 50,000 clones; more than 85% are singletons. The sequencing used PBMCs, collected before any cancer treatment. These receptors were collected from a man aged 40 to 70 with stage II lung adenocarcinoma. Both conserved end residues are part of each CDR3. A D gene is named only where the DNA matches it firmly. Not every row has a clone size; where given, it reads once, few, many or a size class.

TRBJ1-6 | NA | once | TRBV9 | TGTGCCAGCAGCGTAGACCGGGACGTATTTAATTCACCCCTCCACTTT | CASSVDRDVFNSPLHF
TRBJ1-1 | NA | NA | TRBV28 | TGTGCCAGCAGTTCACTATCGACAGAGAGCCCTGAAGCTTTCTTT | CASSSLSTESPEAFF
TRBJ1-2 | NA | NA | TRBV18 | TGTGCCAGCTCACCCCTCGGGAGAAGGGATGGCTACACCTTC | CASSPLGRRDGYTF
TRBJ2-3 | NA | NA | TRBV12-5 | TGTGCTAGTGTCAGGTTGGCGGTCACAGATACGCAGTATTTT | CASVRLAVTDTQYF
TRBJ1-4 | NA | once | TRBV7-8 | TGTGCCAGCAGCCCTAGGGTGTCCGGGGCTAATGAAAAACTGTTTTTT | CASSPRVSGANEKLFF
TRBJ2-2 | NA | NA | TRBV2 | TGTGCCAGCAGGACGGCTTGGCGGGGGGAGCTGTTTTTT | CASRTAWRGELFF
TRBJ1-5 | NA | once | TRBV4-1 | TGCGCCAGCAGCCAAAAACCCCCGGGGGTTGACAATCAGCCCCAGCATTTT | CASSQKPPGVDNQPQHF
TRBJ1-1 | NA | NA | TRBV2 | TGTGCCAGCAGTGAATTACAGGCGATGATGAACACTGAAGCTTTCTTT | CASSELQAMMNTEAFF
TRBJ1-5 | NA | NA | TRBV28 | TGTGCCAGCAGGCCCGGGACAAGCAATCAGCCCCAGCATTTT | CASRPGTSNQPQHF
TRBJ2-7 | NA | NA | TRBV2 | TGTGCCAGCAGTGAATCTTCGTACGCATCCTACGAGCAGTACTTC | CASSESSYASYEQYF
TRBJ2-3 | TRBD1 | NA | TRBV29-1 | TGCAGCGTTCAATGGGACAGGGCGAGCACAGATACGCAGTATTTT | CSVQWDRASTDTQYF
TRBJ1-6 | NA | few | TRBV7-9 | TGTGCCAGCAGTAGCGAGGCTCGAGGGTCACCCCTCCACTTT | CASSSEARGSPLHF
TRBJ2-5 | NA | NA | TRBV2 | TGTGCCAGCAGTGAAGCCCAGTTGAGGGCAGAAGAGACCCAGTACTTC | CASSEAQLRAEETQYF
TRBJ2-3 | NA | NA | TRBV5-4 | TGTGCCAGCAGCCCTTCCCGAAACACAGATACGCAGTATTTT | CASSPSRNTDTQYF
TRBJ2-1 | TRBD1 | once | TRBV2 | TGTGCCAGCAGTGACTCCAGGGGGCAGGCCGAGGGGACGAGGGACAATGAGCAGTTCTTC | CASSDSRGQAEGTRDNEQFF
TRBJ1-1 | NA | NA | TRBV7-3 | TGTGCCAGTGGGAGGGGGAGGAACACTGAAGCTTTCTTT | CASGRGRNTEAFF
TRBJ1-6 | NA | NA | TRBV6-6 | TGTGCCAGCGGCTCGGGGGGGAACTATAATTCACCCCTCCACTTT | CASGSGGNYNSPLHF
TRBJ2-6 | NA | NA | TRBV5-6 | TGTGCCAGCAGCTTCGGGACATCAGGGGCCAACGTCCTGACTTTC | CASSFGTSGANVLTF
TRBJ1-6 | TRBD1 | NA | TRBV5-6 | TGTGCCAGCAGCTTGCGACAGGGTGATTCACCCCTCCACTTT | CASSLRQGDSPLHF
TRBJ1-2 | TRBD1 | NA | TRBV19 | TGTGCCAGTGGGGGACAGTATGTCTATGGCTACACCTTC | CASGGQYVYGYTF
TRBJ1-1 | NA | NA | TRBV5-1 | TGCGCCAGCAGCTTCGGCCCAAACACTGAAGCTTTCTTT | CASSFGPNTEAFF
TRBJ2-5 | NA | NA | TRBV5-4 | TGTGCCAGCAGCCCCCGACAAGCAGAGACCCAGTACTTC | CASSPRQAETQYF
TRBJ2-3 | TRBD1 | NA | TRBV7-3 | TGTGCCAGCAGCTTAGGGGACAGGGAGGTTTCAGATACGCAGTATTTT | CASSLGDREVSDTQYF
TRBJ2-5 | TRBD2 | NA | TRBV5-6 | TGTGCCAGCAGCGCGGGGACTAGCGTTAGGGAGACCCAGTACTTC | CASSAGTSVRETQYF
TRBJ2-1 | NA | NA | TRBV15 | TGTGCCACCAGCAGAGATCGGGAAATGCCGGTCGGGGAGCAGTTCTTC | CATSRDREMPVGEQFF
TRBJ2-3 | NA | NA | TRBV7-3 | TGTGCCAGCAGCTTAGGGGGAGCCGGAGATACGCAGTATTTT | CASSLGGAGDTQYF
TRBJ1-1 | NA | NA | TRBV11-2 | TGTGCCAGCAGCTTAGTAGGGGGGTGGGTAGTGGGAACTGAAGCTTTCTTT | CASSLVGGWVVGTEAFF
TRBJ2-5 | TRBD1 | NA | TRBV5-4 | TGTGCCAGCAGCACTGACCCCGGGACAGGGGGCATAGGGACCCAGTACTTC | CASSTDPGTGGIGTQYF
TRBJ2-2 | TRBD1 | NA | TRBV10-3 | TGTGCCATCAGTGGTACCGGGACAGATAACACCGGGGAGCTGTTTTTT | CAISGTGTDNTGELFF